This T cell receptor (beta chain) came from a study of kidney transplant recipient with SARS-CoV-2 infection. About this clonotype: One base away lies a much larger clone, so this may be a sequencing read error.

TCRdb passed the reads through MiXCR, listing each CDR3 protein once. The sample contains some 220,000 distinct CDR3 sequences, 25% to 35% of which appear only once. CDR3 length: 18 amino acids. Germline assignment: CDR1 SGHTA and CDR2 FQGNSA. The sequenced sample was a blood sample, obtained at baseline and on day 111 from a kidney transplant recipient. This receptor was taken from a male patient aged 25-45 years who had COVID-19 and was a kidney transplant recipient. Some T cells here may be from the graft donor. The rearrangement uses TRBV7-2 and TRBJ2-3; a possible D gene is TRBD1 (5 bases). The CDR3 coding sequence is TGTGCCAGCGGCTTGAATGTTTTCGGAAGACAGACCACAGATACGCAGTATTTT. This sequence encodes CASGLNVFGRQTTDTQYF.